The following is a T cell receptor beta chain sequence with its context. The antigen remains unidentified. Everyone in the study who had HIV was treated in the United States. This entry comes from a study of long-term antiretroviral therapy in people with HIV. At the level of the study: The 2015 immediate-ART recommendation came about a decade after the earliest samples. Points from the study as a whole: Once patients were on ART, diversity went higher but still fell short of transplant donor controls.

The CDR3 is made up of 16 amino acids. CDR1 and CDR2 from the germline V gene are SGDLS and YYNGEE. The V end was cut by 3 bases, the J end by 4 bases, with 19 bases between. Survey-level immunoSEQ v3.0 assays were run. Sequencing of each sample targeted about 40,000-50,000 T-cell genomes. The protocol was immunoSEQ multiplex PCR, while the TCRdb copy is restricted to in-frame clones and leaves out a portion. The sample carries about 24,000 clones, approximately 77% recorded once. The sample consisted of unsorted PBMCs, taken 4.4 years after starting antiretroviral therapy. The receptor comes from a man aged 25 to 40 with HIV. The chain couples TRBV9 to TRBJ1-2; D might be TRBD1 (5 bases). The CDR3 loop is CASSGNGGAGGYGYTF. The CDR3 DNA follows: TGTGCCAGCAGCGGCAACGGAGGGGCGGGGGGCTATGGCTACACCTTC. Full variable domain (outside the CDR3, taken from reference TRBV9 and TRBJ1-2): DSGVTQTPKHLITATGQRVTLRCSPRSGDLSVYWYQQSLDQGLQFLIQYYNGEERAKGNILERFSAQQFPDLHSELNLSSLELGDSALYFCASSGNGGAGGYGYTFGSGTRLTVV.